The 15 T cell receptor beta chains listed next were all sequenced from one sample in a study of cytomegalovirus exposure and HLA in healthy donors. The study ran its PCR with 60 Vbeta and 13 Jbeta primers. Profiled with immunoSEQ multiplex PCR; TCRdb holds only in-frame clones, not every one. The table has tens of thousands of clones, less than 85% seen once. The sample was PBMCs. The receptors were gathered from a woman aged 45-65 years in good health and CMV-seropositive.

The chain carries TRBV21-1 and TRBJ2-3; the table's D gene call, TRBD2, was not cross checked with the DNA. TRBV21-1 is labeled a pseudogene. This CDR3 spans 16 amino acids. For the CDR3, the DNA is TGTGCCAGCAGCGAACCTACTAGCGGGGGCTCAGATACGCAGTATTTT. Protein sequence: CASSEPTSGGSDTQYF.

V gene TRBV1 combines with J gene TRBJ2-7; the table's TRBD2 call for D was not verified on the DNA. TRBV1 is listed as a pseudogene. There are 16 residues in the CDR3. CDR3 region: CTSSHSLAGGPYEQYF. CDR3 coding DNA: TGCACCAGCAGCCATAGCTTGGCGGGAGGGCCCTACGAGCAGTACTTC.

The rearrangement uses TRBV5-1 and TRBJ2-1; a possible D gene is TRBD2 (5 bases). V gave up 4 bases and J gave up 7 bases, with 21 bases separating them. The germline gives CDR1 SGHRS, CDR2 YFSETQ. This CDR3 spans 16 amino acids. CDR3 amino acids: CASSVAEADRLNEQFF. For the CDR3, the DNA is TGCGCCAGCAGCGTCGCGGAGGCGGATCGTTTGAATGAGCAGTTCTTC.

The CDR3 DNA is TGTGCCAGCAGTTTAGGGCAGGGCAATGAGCAGTTCTTC. Translation gives CASSLGQGNEQFF. J is TRBJ2-1 and V is TRBV28; D perhaps matches TRBD1 (5 bases). CDR3 length: 13 amino acids. The V gene's germline CDR1 is MDHEN and CDR2 SYDVKM. Trimming stripped 2 bases from V and 6 bases from J, with 8 bases between.

This clone was counted only a few times. The chain links TRBV5-1 to TRBJ2-5; 8 bases line up with TRBD2. The junction had 7 bases not matched to a gene; V was cut back by 2 bases and J by 1 base. Germline V gives CDR1 SGHRS, CDR2 YFSETQ. The CDR3 loop spans 16 amino acids. The DNA of the CDR3 is TGCGCCAGCAGCTTAGGTCCCCTAGCGGGCCAAGAGACCCAGTACTTC. It is translated as CASSLGPLAGQETQYF.

V gene TRBV7-9 combines with J gene TRBJ1-5; D is perhaps TRBD1 (5 bases). The germline V gene has CDR1 SEHNR and CDR2 FQNEAQ (reference sequence). The CDR3 is 14 residues long. V was cut by 5 bases and J by 1 base, with 9 bases left in between. The CDR3 is CASSPDSSNQPQHF. Written as DNA, the CDR3 is TGTGCCAGCAGCCCTGACAGCAGCAATCAGCCCCAGCATTTT.

There are a few counts of this clone. The CDR3 reads CASSVLDRVSYGYTF. CDR3 nucleotides: TGCGCCAGCAGTGTCCTGGACAGGGTTTCCTATGGCTACACCTTC. The rearrangement joins TRBV10-1 to TRBJ1-2; TRBD1 matches 8 bases. With V trimmed by 4 bases and J by 4 bases, 8 bases remained unmatched. The CDR3 totals 15 residues. Germline CDR1 is WNHNN and CDR2 is SYGVQD (reference sequence).

The V gene is TRBV11-3, the J gene TRBJ2-7, with 9 nucleotides matching TRBD1. This CDR3 region has 14 residues. Unmatched junction bases numbered 4, after V lost 1 base and J lost 6 bases. Germline assignment: CDR1 SGHNT and CDR2 YENEEA. The CDR3 is CASSLGQGGREQYF. CDR3 nucleotide sequence: TGTGCCAGCAGCTTAGGACAGGGGGGACGCGAGCAGTACTTC.

This clone was seen once. The V call is TRBV5-1, the J call TRBJ2-3; D is uncertain. The germline CDR1 and CDR2 sequences are SGHRS and YFSETQ. V was shortened by 7 bases and J by 4 bases, with 10 bases between the two germline ends. The CDR3 has 12 residues. CDR3 coding DNA: TGCGCCAGCTCGACGGGTTCAGATACGCAGTATTTT. It translates to CASSTGSDTQYF.

V and J are TRBV2 and TRBJ2-3, with 11 bases aligning to TRBD2. Trimming at V came to 10 bases and at J to 5 bases, leaving 5 bases not matched to a gene. The CDR3 spans 13 residues. Germline V gene lookup returns CDR1 SNHLY and CDR2 FYNNEI. The CDR3 protein is CAIETSGKDTQYF. The CDR3 region has the DNA TGTGCCATCGAGACTAGCGGGAAAGATACGCAGTATTTT.

The genes are TRBV4-3 and TRBJ2-6; TRBD2 might be the D (6 bases). CDR1 is LGHNA, CDR2 YSLEER, per germline. The CDR3 is made up of 22 amino acids. V shed 0 bases and J shed 1 base, with 25 bases lying between them. The DNA of the CDR3 is TGCGCCAGCAGCCAAGATCCGGGGGAATCGCGATACTTACCTTCTGGGGCCAACGTCCTGACTTTC. Protein: CASSQDPGESRYLPSGANVLTF.

V is TRBV7-6 and J is TRBJ1-6, with D unresolved. Deletions cut 4 bases from V and 7 bases from J, with 5 bases between. There are 12 residues in the CDR3. Germline values: CDR1 SGHVS, CDR2 FNYEAQ. CDR3: CASSSPNSPLHF. DNA for the CDR3: TGTGCCAGCAGCTCCCCGAATTCACCCCTCCACTTT.

The chain employs TRBV28 and TRBJ2-2; D possibly corresponds to TRBD2 (7 bases). V lost 8 bases, J lost 0 bases, and 16 bases lay in between. This CDR3 has 16 amino acids. Per the germline V gene, CDR1 is MDHEN and CDR2 is SYDVKM. The CDR3 loop is CASLGGGVSNTGELFF. The CDR3 coding sequence is TGTGCCAGCTTGGGCGGGGGCGTATCGAACACCGGGGAGCTGTTTTTT.

The V gene is TRBV5-1, the J gene TRBJ1-2, with a weak D call TRBD1 (5 bases). The V and J ends lost 0 bases and 5 bases respectively, with 14 bases between them. The CDR3 is 15 residues long. Germline-derived CDR1 and CDR2 are SGHRS and YFSETQ. CDR3 nucleotide sequence: TGCGCCAGCAGCTTGGAAGGCCCAGGGAGGTATGGCTACACCTTC. Translating it yields CASSLEGPGRYGYTF.

The V call is TRBV27, the J call TRBJ2-5; TRBD2 matches 15 bases. The germline gives CDR1 MNHEY, CDR2 SMNVEV (reference sequence). The CDR3 totals 18 residues. Trimming cost V 3 bases and J 4 bases; bases outside gene matches: 9. CDR3 in amino acids: CASSLIYGLAGGLETQYF. The CDR3 DNA is TGTGCCAGCAGTTTGATATATGGACTAGCGGGAGGGTTAGAGACCCAGTACTTC.